Below, one TCR beta chain is given with its context. What it recognizes is unknown. The PCR used 60 Vbeta and 13 Jbeta primers. Assay: immunoSEQ multiplex PCR; the TCRdb copy retains only in-frame clones and omits some. The listing records under 90,000 clones. After removal of 2 bases from V and 6 bases from J, the junction contained 7 bases not matched to a gene. Germline CDR1 is MGHRA and CDR2 is YSYEKL. This CDR3 has 15 residues. The sample comes from a study of cytomegalovirus exposure and HLA in healthy donors. Whole-study findings and limits: When analyzed later, a missense DCLRE1C variant was found to be linked to TCR beta V- and J-gene trimming. A later analysis by the authors found several of the most significant clusters apparently linked to common viral pathogens. The HLA-A and HLA-B alleles of most subjects were reportedly predicted accurately from TCR beta sequences. Reported results showed that the classifier diagnosed cytomegalovirus status with high specificity and sensitivity.

The clonotype was recovered from a man aged 50 to 59 in good health and CMV-seropositive. The chain couples TRBV4-1 to TRBJ1-2, with TRBD1 matching 9 bases. The sequenced sample consisted of PBMCs. CDR3 in amino acids: CASSQRDRVRDGYTF. CDR3 bases: TGCGCCAGCAGCCAAAGGGACAGGGTTCGGGATGGCTACACCTTC.